This T cell receptor (beta chain) was captured in a study of T cells and copy number aberrations in small-cell lung cancer. The CDR3 extends over 16 amino acids. The V end lost 0 bases, the J end lost 12 bases, and 21 bases lay between the germline ends. Germline CDR1 is ENHRY and CDR2 is SYGVKD. Assay: immunoSEQ multiplex PCR; the TCRdb copy retains only in-frame clones and omits some. The table shows roughly 6,000 clones, with less than 85% occurring only once. The clonotype was recovered from a man aged 50 to 60 with small cell lung cancer. Specimen: tumor tissue. V gene TRBV10-3 combines with J gene TRBJ2-1; the D gene could be TRBD1 or TRBD2 (5 bases each). CDR3: CAISESSPALGVAQFF. DNA of the CDR3: TGTGCCATCAGTGAGTCGAGTCCAGCTTTGGGGGTTGCGCAGTTCTTC.